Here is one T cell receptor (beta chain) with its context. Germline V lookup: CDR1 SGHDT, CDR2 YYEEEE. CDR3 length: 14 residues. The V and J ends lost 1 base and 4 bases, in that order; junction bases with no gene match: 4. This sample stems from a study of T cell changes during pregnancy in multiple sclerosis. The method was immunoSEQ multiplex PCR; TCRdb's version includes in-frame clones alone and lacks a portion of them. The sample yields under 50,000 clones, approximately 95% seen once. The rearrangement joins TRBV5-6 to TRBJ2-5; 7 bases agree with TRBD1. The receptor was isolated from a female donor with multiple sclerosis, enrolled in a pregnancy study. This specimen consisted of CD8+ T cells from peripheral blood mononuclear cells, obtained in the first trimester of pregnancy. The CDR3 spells CASSLMTGSETQYF. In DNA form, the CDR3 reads TGTGCCAGCAGCTTGATGACAGGGTCAGAGACCCAGTACTTC.